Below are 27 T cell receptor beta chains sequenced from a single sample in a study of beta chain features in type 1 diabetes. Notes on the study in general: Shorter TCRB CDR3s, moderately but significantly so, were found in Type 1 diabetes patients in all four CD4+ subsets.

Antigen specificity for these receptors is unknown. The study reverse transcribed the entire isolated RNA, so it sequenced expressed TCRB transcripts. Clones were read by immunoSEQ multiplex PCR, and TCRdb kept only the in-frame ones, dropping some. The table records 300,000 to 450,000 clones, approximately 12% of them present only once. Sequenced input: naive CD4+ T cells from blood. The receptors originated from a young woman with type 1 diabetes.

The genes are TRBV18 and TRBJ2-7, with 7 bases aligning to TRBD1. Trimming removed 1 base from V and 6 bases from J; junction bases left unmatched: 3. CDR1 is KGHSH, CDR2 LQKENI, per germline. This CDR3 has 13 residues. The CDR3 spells CASSPRQGSEQYF. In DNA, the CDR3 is TGTGCCAGCTCACCACGACAGGGTAGCGAGCAGTACTTC.

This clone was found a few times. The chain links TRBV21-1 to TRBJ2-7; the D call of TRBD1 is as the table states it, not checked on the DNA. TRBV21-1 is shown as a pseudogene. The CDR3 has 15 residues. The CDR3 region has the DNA TGTGCCAGCAGCGGACCCGGGACAGGAGCCTACGAGCAGTACTTC. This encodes CASSGPGTGAYEQYF.

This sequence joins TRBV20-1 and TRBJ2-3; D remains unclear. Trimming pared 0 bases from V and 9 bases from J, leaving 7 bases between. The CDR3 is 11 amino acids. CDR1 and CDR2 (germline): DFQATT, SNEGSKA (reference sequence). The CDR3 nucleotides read TGCAGTGCTAGAGATCCGCGGACGCAGTATTTT. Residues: CSARDPRTQYF.

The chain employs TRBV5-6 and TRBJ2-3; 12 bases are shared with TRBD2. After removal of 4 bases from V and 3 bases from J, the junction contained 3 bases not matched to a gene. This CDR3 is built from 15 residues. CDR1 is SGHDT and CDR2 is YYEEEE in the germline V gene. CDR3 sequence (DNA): TGTGCCAGCAGCAGCACTAGCGGGGGGACAGATACGCAGTATTTT. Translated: CASSSTSGGTDTQYF.

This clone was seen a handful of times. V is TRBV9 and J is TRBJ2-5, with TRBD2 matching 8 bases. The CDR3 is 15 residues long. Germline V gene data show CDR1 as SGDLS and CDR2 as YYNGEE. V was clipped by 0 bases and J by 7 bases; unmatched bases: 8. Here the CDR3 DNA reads TGTGCCAGCAGCGTAGCGGGAGGGCCCCCAGGGACCCAGTACTTC. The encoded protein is CASSVAGGPPGTQYF.

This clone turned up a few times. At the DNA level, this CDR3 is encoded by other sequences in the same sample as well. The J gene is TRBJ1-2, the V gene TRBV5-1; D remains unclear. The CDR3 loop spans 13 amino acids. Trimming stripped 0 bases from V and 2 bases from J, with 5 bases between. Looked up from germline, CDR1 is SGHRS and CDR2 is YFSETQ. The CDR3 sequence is CASSLAGNYGYTF. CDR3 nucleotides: TGCGCCAGCAGCTTGGCGGGGAACTATGGCTACACCTTC.

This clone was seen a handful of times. CDR3 bases: TGTGCCAGCAGCTTTCTCTCAGGGGGGTATGGCTACACCTTC. This gives the protein CASSFLSGGYGYTF. This rearrangement joins TRBV7-9 to TRBJ1-2, with 7 bases lining up with TRBD1. Germline V gives CDR1 SEHNR, CDR2 FQNEAQ (reference sequence). Germline trimming cut 3 bases from V and 5 bases from J; bases unmatched to any gene: 6. The CDR3 extends over 14 amino acids.

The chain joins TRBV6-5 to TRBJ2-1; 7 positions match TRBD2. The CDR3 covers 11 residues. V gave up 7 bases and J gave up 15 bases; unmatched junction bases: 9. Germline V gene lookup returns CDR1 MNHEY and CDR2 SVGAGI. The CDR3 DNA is TGTGCCAGCACCGGTGGGGGGGTAGGGTTCTTC. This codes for CASTGGGVGFF.

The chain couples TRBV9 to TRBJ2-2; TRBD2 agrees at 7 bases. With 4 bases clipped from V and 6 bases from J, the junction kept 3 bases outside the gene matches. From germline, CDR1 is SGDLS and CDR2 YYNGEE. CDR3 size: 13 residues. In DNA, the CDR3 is TGTGCCAGCAGCCCTAGCGGCCCCGGGGAGCTGTTTTTT. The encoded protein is CASSPSGPGELFF.

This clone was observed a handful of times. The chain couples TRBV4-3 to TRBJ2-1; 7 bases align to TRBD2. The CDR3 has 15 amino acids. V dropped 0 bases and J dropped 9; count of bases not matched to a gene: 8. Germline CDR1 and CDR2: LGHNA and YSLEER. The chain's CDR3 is CASSQEGDGGGEQFF. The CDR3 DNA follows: TGCGCCAGCAGCCAAGAGGGGGATGGGGGGGGTGAGCAGTTCTTC.

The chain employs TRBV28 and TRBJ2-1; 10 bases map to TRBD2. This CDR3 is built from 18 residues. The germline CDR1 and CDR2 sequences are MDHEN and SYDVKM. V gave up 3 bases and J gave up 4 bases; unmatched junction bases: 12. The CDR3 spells CASSLGLAGATGYNEQFF. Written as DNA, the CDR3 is TGTGCCAGCAGTTTGGGGCTAGCGGGAGCCACAGGGTACAATGAGCAGTTCTTC.

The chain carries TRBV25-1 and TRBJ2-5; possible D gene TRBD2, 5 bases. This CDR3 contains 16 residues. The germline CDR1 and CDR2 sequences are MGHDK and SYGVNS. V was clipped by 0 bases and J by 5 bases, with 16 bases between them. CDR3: CASSEYMAEVGETQYF. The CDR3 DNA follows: TGTGCCAGCAGTGAATATATGGCGGAGGTCGGGGAGACCCAGTACTTC.

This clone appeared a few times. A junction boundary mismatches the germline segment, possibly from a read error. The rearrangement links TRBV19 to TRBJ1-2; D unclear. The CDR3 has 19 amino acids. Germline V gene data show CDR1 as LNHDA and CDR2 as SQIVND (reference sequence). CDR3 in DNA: TGTGCCAGTAGTTCCACCAGTATAGGCTGGCGACTGCCTAAGTATGGCTACACCTTC. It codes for CASSSTSIGWRLPKYGYTF. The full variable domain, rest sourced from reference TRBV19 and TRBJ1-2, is DGGITQSPKYLFRKEGQNVTLSCEQNLNHDAMYWYRQDPGQGLRLIYYSQIVNDFQKGDIAEGYSVSREKKESFPLTVTSAQKNPTAFYLCASSSTSIGWRLPKYGYTFGSGTRLTVV.

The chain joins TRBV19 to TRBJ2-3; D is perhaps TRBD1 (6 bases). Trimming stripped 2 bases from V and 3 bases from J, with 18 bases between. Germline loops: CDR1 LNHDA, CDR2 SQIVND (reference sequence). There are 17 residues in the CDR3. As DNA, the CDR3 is TGTGCCAGTAGTATAAACCCTCAGGGGATGTCTACAGATACGCAGTATTTT. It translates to CASSINPQGMSTDTQYF.

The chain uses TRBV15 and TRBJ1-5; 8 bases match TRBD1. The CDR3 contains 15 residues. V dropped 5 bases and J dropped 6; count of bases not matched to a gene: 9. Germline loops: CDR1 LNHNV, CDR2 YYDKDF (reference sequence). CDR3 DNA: TGTGCCACCAGCGCCGGACAGGGTTGGAGTCAGCCCCAGCATTTT. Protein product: CATSAGQGWSQPQHF.

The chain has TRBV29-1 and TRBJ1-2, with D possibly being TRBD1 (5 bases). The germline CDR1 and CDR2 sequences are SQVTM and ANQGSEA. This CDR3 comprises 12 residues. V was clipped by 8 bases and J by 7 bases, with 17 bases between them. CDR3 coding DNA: TGCAGCTCCCGGGCGGGGGAGGCTGGCTACACCTTC. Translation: CSSRAGEAGYTF.

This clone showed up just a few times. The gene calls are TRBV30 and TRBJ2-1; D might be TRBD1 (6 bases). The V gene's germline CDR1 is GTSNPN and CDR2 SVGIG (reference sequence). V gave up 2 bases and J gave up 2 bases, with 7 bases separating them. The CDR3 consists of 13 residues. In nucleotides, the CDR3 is TGTGCCTGGAGTCCAGGGGCCTACAATGAGCAGTTCTTC. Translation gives CAWSPGAYNEQFF.

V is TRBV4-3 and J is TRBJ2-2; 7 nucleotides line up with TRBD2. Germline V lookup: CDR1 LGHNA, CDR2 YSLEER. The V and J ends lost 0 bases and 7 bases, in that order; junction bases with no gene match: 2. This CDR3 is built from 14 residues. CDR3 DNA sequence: TGCGCCAGCAGCCAAGATTCGGGAGGCGGGGAGCTGTTTTTT. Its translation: CASSQDSGGGELFF.

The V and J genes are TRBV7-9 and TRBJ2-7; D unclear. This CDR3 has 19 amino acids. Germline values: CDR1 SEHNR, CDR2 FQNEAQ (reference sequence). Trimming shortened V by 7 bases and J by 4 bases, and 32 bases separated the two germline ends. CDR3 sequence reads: CASTKGVFGTGSSVYEQYF. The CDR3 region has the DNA TGTGCCAGCACCAAAGGAGTCTTTGGAACCGGGTCTTCGGTATACGAGCAGTACTTC.

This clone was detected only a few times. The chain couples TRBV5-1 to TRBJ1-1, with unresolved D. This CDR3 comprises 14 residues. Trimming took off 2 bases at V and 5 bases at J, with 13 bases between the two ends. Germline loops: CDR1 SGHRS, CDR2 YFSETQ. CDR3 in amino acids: CASSFSAGETEAFF. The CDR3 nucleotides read TGCGCCAGCAGCTTCTCGGCAGGCGAGACTGAAGCTTTCTTT.

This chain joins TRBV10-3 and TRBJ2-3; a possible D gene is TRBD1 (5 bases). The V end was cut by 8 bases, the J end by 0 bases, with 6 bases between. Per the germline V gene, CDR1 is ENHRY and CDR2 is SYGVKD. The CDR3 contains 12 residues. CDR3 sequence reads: CAIAGSTDTQYF. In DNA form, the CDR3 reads TGTGCCATCGCAGGGAGCACAGATACGCAGTATTTT.

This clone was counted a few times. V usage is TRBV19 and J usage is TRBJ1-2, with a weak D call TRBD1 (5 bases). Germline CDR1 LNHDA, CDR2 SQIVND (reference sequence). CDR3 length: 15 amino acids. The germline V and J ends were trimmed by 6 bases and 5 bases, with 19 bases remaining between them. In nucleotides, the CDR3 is TGTGCCAGTAGCCGCGATCCGGGACTCCCTTATGGCTACACCTTC. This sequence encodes CASSRDPGLPYGYTF.

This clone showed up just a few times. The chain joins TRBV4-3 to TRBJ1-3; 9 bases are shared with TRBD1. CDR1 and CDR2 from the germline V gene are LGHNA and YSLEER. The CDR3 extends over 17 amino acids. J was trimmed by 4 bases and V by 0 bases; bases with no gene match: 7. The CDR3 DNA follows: TGCGCCAGCAGCCAAGATAGAGACAGGGGGTCCGGAAACACCATATATTTT. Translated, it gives CASSQDRDRGSGNTIYF.

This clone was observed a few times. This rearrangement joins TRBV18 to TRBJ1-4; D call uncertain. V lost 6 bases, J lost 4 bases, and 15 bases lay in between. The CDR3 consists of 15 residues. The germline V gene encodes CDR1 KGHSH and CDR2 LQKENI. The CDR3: CASSPSSEYNEKLFF. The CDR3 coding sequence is TGTGCCAGCTCTCCCAGCTCGGAGTATAATGAAAAACTGTTTTTT.

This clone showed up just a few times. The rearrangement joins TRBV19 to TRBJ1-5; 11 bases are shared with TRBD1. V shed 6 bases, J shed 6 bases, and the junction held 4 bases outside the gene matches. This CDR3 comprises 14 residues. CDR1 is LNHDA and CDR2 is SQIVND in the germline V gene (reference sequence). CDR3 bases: TGTGCCAGTAGAAGGACAGGGGGCGGTCAGCCCCAGCATTTT. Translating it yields CASRRTGGGQPQHF. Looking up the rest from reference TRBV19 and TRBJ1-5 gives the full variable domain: DGGITQSPKYLFRKEGQNVTLSCEQNLNHDAMYWYRQDPGQGLRLIYYSQIVNDFQKGDIAEGYSVSREKKESFPLTVTSAQKNPTAFYLCASRRTGGGQPQHFGDGTRLSIL.

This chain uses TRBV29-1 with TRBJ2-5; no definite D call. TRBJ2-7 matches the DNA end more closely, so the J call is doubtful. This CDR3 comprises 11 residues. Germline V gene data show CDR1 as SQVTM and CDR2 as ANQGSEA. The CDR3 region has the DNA TGCAGCGTTGAGATGGGCTACGAGCAGTACTTC. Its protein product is CSVEMGYEQYF.

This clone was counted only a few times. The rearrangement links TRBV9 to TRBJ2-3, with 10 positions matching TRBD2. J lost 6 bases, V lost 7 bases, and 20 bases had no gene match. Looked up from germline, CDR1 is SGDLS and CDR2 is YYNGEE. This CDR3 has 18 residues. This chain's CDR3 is CASSGSSGRPTGLDTQYF. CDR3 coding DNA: TGTGCCAGCTCGGGCTCTAGCGGGAGACCCACTGGTTTGGATACGCAGTATTTT.